The T cell receptor beta chain described here comes from a study of OX40 agonist ivuxolimab in advanced cancers. About the study as a whole: Ivuxolimab, which targeted the costimulatory receptor OX40 (CD134), was an agonistic, fully human IgG2 monoclonal antibody. Intravenous ivuxolimab was administered to patients every 2 weeks at six dose levels: 0.01, 0.1, 0.3, 1.5, 3 and 10 mg/kg. Of the approximately 50 dose-escalation patients, hepatocellular carcinoma was present in 19, melanoma in roughly 15, renal cell carcinoma in 9 and head and neck cancer in 9. The dose-escalation cohort was roughly 87% male with a mean age of about 60 years, ranging from roughly 23 to 85. Patients were allowed to have had prior anti-PD-1, anti-PD-L1 or anti-CTLA-4 therapy, and approximately 40% of the dose-escalation patients had previously received checkpoint inhibitors. Partial responses were achieved by three dose-escalation patients, of whom one had hepatocellular carcinoma and two had cutaneous melanoma. Peripheral TCRbeta sequencing was intended to test whether TCR sequence diversity was altered and clonal T-cell expansion was caused by ivuxolimab. The paper covers the monotherapy dose-escalation part of the phase I ivuxolimab trial, which included N ≈ 54 patients.

Genomic DNA was extracted from sorted cells for sequencing of the TCRbeta CDR3 region. The immunoSEQ Assay was used to sequence the TCRbeta CDR3 regions. TCRdb took this table from immuneACCESS and kept in-frame rearrangements with V and J called. Such tables lack part of the clones; where checked against another copy, unresolved V genes explain under half of the gap, and the rest is unexplained. This sample is represented by 55,000 to 70,000 clones; more than 70% of them were singletons. 6.1% of the sample rests with the top ten. The CDR3 holds 14 amino acids from the cysteine to the phenylalanine. Of the read, only the CDR3 DNA is kept; its 42 bases are in frame from base 1. V is reduced by 8 bases and J by 0 bases, leaving a spacing of 13 bases between them. As encoded in the germline V gene, CDR1 is SNHLY while CDR2 is FYNNEI. Turning to this clone: It has no known antigen specificity. Nothing much larger sits one base from this clone, and base qualities are not available.

The trial excluded patients who had a history of autoimmune disease or who were on systemic immunosuppression. Peripheral blood for TCR sequencing was drawn from every dose cohort at baseline, at cycle 4 day 1 and at cycle 7 day 1. The samples were taken from a phase I, first-in-human, multicenter, open-label dose-escalation trial of ivuxolimab. Adults with locally advanced or metastatic head and neck squamous cell, hepatocellular, melanoma or renal cell carcinoma were enrolled in the trial. CD4+ and CD8+ T cells were sorted separately from peripheral blood before TCR sequencing. On the study overall, not on this receptor specifically: In partial responders in the 0.1-3.0 mg/kg groups, normalized peripheral clonal expansion was found to be among the lowest, especially among CD8+ T cells. Antigen specificity was not determined for the clonally expanded peripheral T cells. At doses of 0.1 to 3.0 mg/kg, clonal expansion of both CD4+ and CD8+ T cells in blood was seen between baseline and week 6. Low levels of normalized T-cell clonal expansion were also shown by some nonresponding patients. After ivuxolimab, expanded clones were on average more numerous among CD8+ T cells than among CD4+ T cells.

This receptor was taken from an adult with an advanced solid tumor such as melanoma, head and neck, liver or kidney cancer. Recombination connected TRBV2 to TRBJ1-2; TRBD1 could be the D gene, as 5 bases match. The source was CD4+ or CD8+ T cells sorted from blood, collected in a trial of the OX40 agonist ivuxolimab. This receptor has the CDR3 CASSLQGSNYGYTF. The DNA sequence reads TGTGCCAGCTCCCTGCAGGGCTCTAACTATGGCTACACCTTC.